This TCR beta chain derives from a study of CD8+ T cells in alopecia areata. CDR3 length equals 11 residues. The germline gives CDR1 SQVTM, CDR2 ANQGSEA. The V end lost 5 bases, the J end lost 4 bases, and 8 bases lay between the germline ends. As for treatment: oral pan-JAK inhibitor, 5-10 mg twice daily. RNA, once extracted, was reverse transcribed into cDNA for use as the sequencing template. Sequenced by immunoSEQ multiplex PCR; TCRdb stores in-frame clones only, minus some. Of about 190,000 clones detected, under 80% appear once; the ten largest clones hold about 1.3%. Sequencing was performed on CD4+ T cells sorted from blood, taken at roughly week 49, from a patient treated with tofacitinib. This clonotype was obtained from a human donor with alopecia areata. This rearrangement joins TRBV29-1 to TRBJ1-2; D remains unclear. CDR3 sequence reads: CSVTTSYGYTF. In DNA form, the CDR3 reads TGCAGCGTTACAACGTCCTATGGCTACACCTTC.